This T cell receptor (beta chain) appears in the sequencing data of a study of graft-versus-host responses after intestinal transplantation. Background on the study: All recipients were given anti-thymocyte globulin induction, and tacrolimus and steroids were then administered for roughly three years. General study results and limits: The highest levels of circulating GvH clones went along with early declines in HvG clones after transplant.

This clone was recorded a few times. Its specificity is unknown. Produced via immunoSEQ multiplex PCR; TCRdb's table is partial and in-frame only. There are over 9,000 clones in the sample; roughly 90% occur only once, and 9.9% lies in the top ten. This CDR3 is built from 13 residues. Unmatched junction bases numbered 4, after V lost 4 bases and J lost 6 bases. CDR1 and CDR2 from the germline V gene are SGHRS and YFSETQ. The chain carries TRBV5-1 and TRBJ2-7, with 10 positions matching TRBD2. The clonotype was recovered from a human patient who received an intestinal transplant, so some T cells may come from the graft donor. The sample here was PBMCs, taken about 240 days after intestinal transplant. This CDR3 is CASSTGLAREQYF. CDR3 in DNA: TGCGCCAGCAGCACGGGACTAGCGCGCGAGCAGTACTTC.